This entry lists 16 T cell receptor beta chains sequenced from one sample in a study of shared clonotypes between healthy human individuals. Profiled with immunoSEQ multiplex PCR; TCRdb holds only in-frame clones, not every one. The table shows more than 2 million clones, with 90% to 97% occurring only once. Material for sequencing was naive CD4+ T cells sorted from blood. Subset of the sample: CD45RA+ positively selected. These receptors came from a man aged 18 to 29 in good health.

The V gene is TRBV5-1, the J gene TRBJ1-1; a possible D gene is TRBD1 (6 bases). Trimming stripped 0 bases from V and 6 bases from J, with 9 bases between. This CDR3 comprises 13 residues. Looked up from germline, CDR1 is SGHRS and CDR2 is YFSETQ. The CDR3 DNA reads as TGCGCCAGCAGCTTGGGCGACAGGTCTGAAGCTTTCTTT. Translation: CASSLGDRSEAFF.

This clone appeared once. The V and J genes are TRBV9 and TRBJ2-7, with TRBD1 matching over 8 bases. With V trimmed by 0 bases and J by 3 bases, 8 bases remained unmatched. Looked up from germline, CDR1 is SGDLS and CDR2 is YYNGEE. This CDR3 has 16 amino acids. The chain's CDR3 is CASSVGAGGYIYEQYF. CDR3 sequence (DNA): TGTGCCAGCAGCGTAGGGGCAGGGGGCTACATCTACGAGCAGTACTTC.

V and J are TRBV10-1 and TRBJ2-3, with no clear D. The V gene lost 6 bases and the J gene lost 3 bases, with 10 bases spanning the gap. The CDR3 consists of 13 residues. The germline gives CDR1 WNHNN, CDR2 SYGVQD (reference sequence). CDR3 bases: TGCGCCAGCAGCGAAAAAAGAACAGATACGCAGTATTTT. Encoded protein: CASSEKRTDTQYF.

This chain joins TRBV7-9 and TRBJ1-4, with 8 positions matching TRBD1. Germline V gene lookup returns CDR1 SEHNR and CDR2 FQNEAQ (reference sequence). There are 16 residues in the CDR3. V trimming: 4 bases; J trimming: 6 bases; junction bases outside the gene matches: 10. The CDR3, as DNA: TGTGCCAGCAGCTCGGGGACAGGCCTAGGGGATGAAAAACTGTTTTTT. Its translation: CASSSGTGLGDEKLFF.

V and J are TRBV27 and TRBJ1-2; 9 bases are shared with TRBD1. V trimming: 2 bases; J trimming: 7 bases; junction bases outside the gene matches: 5. Germline CDR1 MNHEY, CDR2 SMNVEV (reference sequence). This CDR3 region has 14 residues. The DNA for the CDR3 is TGTGCCAGCAGTTTAGGGACAGGGAGGACTGGCTACACCTTC. Translating it yields CASSLGTGRTGYTF.

V gene TRBV28 combines with J gene TRBJ1-2, with D unclear. The CDR3 covers 15 residues. Germline V gene lookup returns CDR1 MDHEN and CDR2 SYDVKM. The V and J ends lost 5 bases and 4 bases respectively, with 17 bases between them. Here the CDR3 reads CASSLPVGTGYGYTF. CDR3 bases: TGTGCCAGCAGTCTACCCGTAGGTACCGGCTATGGCTACACCTTC.

The CDR3 DNA reads as TGCGCCAGCAGCTTCGGGGTAGACCAGCCCCAGCATTTT. It encodes CASSFGVDQPQHF. The gene calls are TRBV5-1 and TRBJ1-5; unclear D gene. The CDR3 covers 13 residues. Trimming took off 2 bases at V and 7 bases at J, with 10 bases between the two ends. Per the germline V gene, CDR1 is SGHRS and CDR2 is YFSETQ. Full variable domain (missing parts from reference TRBV5-1 and TRBJ1-5): KAGVTQTPRYLIKTRGQQVTLSCSPISGHRSVSWYQQTPGQGLQFLFEYFSETQRNKGNFPGRFSGRQFSNSRSEMNVSTLELGDSALYLCASSFGVDQPQHFGDGTRLSIL.

V is TRBV18 and J is TRBJ1-4; 8 nucleotides match TRBD1. The germline gives CDR1 KGHSH, CDR2 LQKENI. The CDR3 consists of 15 residues. Unmatched junction bases numbered 7, after V lost 6 bases and J lost 4 bases. CDR3 sequence (DNA): TGTGCCAGCTCTCCGGGGACAGGTCGTAATGAAAAACTGTTTTTT. Translation gives CASSPGTGRNEKLFF.

J is TRBJ2-5 and V is TRBV5-4; D is undetermined. V shed 5 bases and J shed 0 bases, with 5 bases lying between them. Germline assignment: CDR1 SGHNT and CDR2 YYREEE (reference sequence). CDR3 length equals 12 residues. The CDR3 region is CASRSDQETQYF. The DNA for the CDR3 is TGTGCCAGCAGGAGCGACCAAGAGACCCAGTACTTC.

The V call is TRBV6-1, the J call TRBJ2-1, with TRBD2 matching 10 bases. Looked up from germline, CDR1 is MNHNS and CDR2 is SASEGT. Trimming took 11 bases from V and 2 from J; bases not matched to a gene: 6. This CDR3 comprises 14 residues. As DNA, the CDR3 is TGTGCCGGAAGCGGGGGGGCGACCTACAATGAGCAGTTCTTC. Residues: CAGSGGATYNEQFF.

The rearrangement joins TRBV28 to TRBJ1-2; D might be TRBD1 (5 bases). In germline, CDR1 is MDHEN, CDR2 SYDVKM. The V end lost 5 bases, the J end lost 1 base, and 23 bases lay between the germline ends. The CDR3 is made up of 18 amino acids. For the CDR3, the DNA is TGTGCCAGCAGTCGCGACAATTTGGGGAGGCAGGGTAACTATGGCTACACCTTC. Its protein is CASSRDNLGRQGNYGYTF.

The chain combines TRBV7-9 with TRBJ2-6, with unresolved D. Trimming stripped 3 bases from V and 4 bases from J, with 4 bases between. CDR1 and CDR2 from the germline V gene are SEHNR and FQNEAQ (reference sequence). The CDR3 has 13 amino acids. The CDR3 protein is CASSFDGANVLTF. In DNA form, the CDR3 reads TGTGCCAGCAGCTTCGACGGGGCCAACGTCCTGACTTTC.

Written as DNA, the CDR3 is TGTGCCAGCAGCTACCGTGCCGGGACGTTCTCCTACGAGCAGTACTTC. Protein: CASSYRAGTFSYEQYF. The V gene is TRBV7-9, the J gene TRBJ2-7, with D perhaps being TRBD1 or TRBD2 (5 bases each). Germline V gene lookup returns CDR1 SEHNR and CDR2 FQNEAQ (reference sequence). The CDR3 contains 16 residues. The ends were cut back, 4 bases at V and 0 bases at J, with 16 bases in the middle.

The chain has TRBV19 and TRBJ2-7, with 7 nucleotides matching TRBD1. The CDR3 spans 14 residues. Looked up from germline, CDR1 is LNHDA and CDR2 is SQIVND (reference sequence). V lost 7 bases and J lost 0; bases outside the gene matches: 6. Here the CDR3 reads CASKEGQASYEQYF. CDR3 bases: TGTGCCAGTAAGGAAGGACAGGCCTCCTACGAGCAGTACTTC.

The gene calls are TRBV9 and TRBJ2-5, with D maybe TRBD2 (5 bases). Trimming removed 4 bases from V and 2 bases from J, with 9 bases in between. Germline V CDR1 and CDR2: SGDLS, YYNGEE. CDR3 size: 13 residues. CDR3 in DNA: TGTGCCAGCAGCAGGACTGCACAAGAGACCCAGTACTTC. It encodes CASSRTAQETQYF.

In this sample, this clone turned up once. This rearrangement joins TRBV9 to TRBJ2-1; perhaps TRBD1 as D (5 bases). The CDR3 runs to 15 residues. The germline V gene has CDR1 SGDLS and CDR2 YYNGEE. Trimming took off 6 bases at V and 2 bases at J, with 15 bases between the two ends. The CDR3 sequence: CASTKGQGTYNEQFF. CDR3 in DNA: TGTGCCAGCACCAAAGGACAAGGGACCTACAATGAGCAGTTCTTC.